The 8 T cell receptor beta chains below were found in one sample sequenced in a study of blood T cell repertoires in COVID-19. The repertoire was sequenced with immunoSEQ multiplex PCR; TCRdb's copy has only in-frame clones and lacks some. The data show approximately 10,000 clones, almost 85% seen once. The sequencing input was peripheral blood. These receptors were obtained from a man aged 45-65 years with active COVID-19.

The chain combines TRBV7-9 with TRBJ1-1; D call uncertain. Germline CDR1 is SEHNR and CDR2 is FQNEAQ (reference sequence). The CDR3 totals 15 residues. Trimming left V 3 bases short and J 0 bases short, with 11 bases between. CDR3 in DNA: TGTGCCAGCAGCTTCGCGGGCTACATGAACACTGAAGCTTTCTTT. Translating gives CASSFAGYMNTEAFF.

The chain combines TRBV4-2 with TRBJ2-2; 7 positions match TRBD2. Trimming at V came to 1 base and at J to 4 bases, leaving 9 bases not matched to a gene. CDR3 length: 17 amino acids. Looked up from germline, CDR1 is LGHNA and CDR2 is YNFKEQ. The CDR3 loop is CASSQGGLPGGTGELFF. The CDR3 DNA sequence: TGTGCCAGCAGCCAAGGGGGACTACCCGGGGGCACCGGGGAGCTGTTTTTT.

The CDR3 coding sequence is TGTGCCAGCAGGGTGACTAGCGGGAGGGTGGACGAGCAGTACTTC. Its translation is CASRVTSGRVDEQYF. The chain joins TRBV28 to TRBJ2-7; 14 bases match TRBD2. The CDR3 runs to 15 residues. V shed 6 bases and J 5 bases; nucleotides not matched to a gene: 6. Germline-derived CDR1 and CDR2 are MDHEN and SYDVKM.

The V gene is TRBV30, the J gene TRBJ1-6; D gene uncertain. Germline lookup yields CDR1 GTSNPN and CDR2 SVGIG (reference sequence). Trimming removed 6 bases at V and 4 bases at J, with 10 bases between. CDR3 length: 13 amino acids. The CDR3 spells CACRTPYNSPLHF. CDR3 DNA sequence: TGTGCCTGCCGAACACCGTATAATTCACCCCTCCACTTT.

The chain links TRBV6-5 to TRBJ2-1, with TRBD2 identical over 7 bases. The CDR3 covers 15 residues. CDR1 and CDR2 (germline): MNHEY, SVGAGI. V was pared by 6 bases and J by 1 base, with 6 bases of the junction left unmatched. The CDR3 sequence: CASSLSGTSYNEQFF. The CDR3 coding sequence is TGTGCCAGCAGCCTCAGCGGGACTTCCTACAATGAGCAGTTCTTC.

This clone appeared once. The J gene is TRBJ2-1, the V gene TRBV19, with TRBD2 matching over 13 bases. V shed 5 bases and J 9 bases; nucleotides not matched to a gene: 7. The CDR3 length is 15 residues. From germline, CDR1 is LNHDA and CDR2 SQIVND (reference sequence). Here the CDR3 reads CASSPGTSGTTEQFF. CDR3 nucleotides: TGTGCCAGTAGTCCCGGGACTAGCGGGACTACTGAGCAGTTCTTC.

J is TRBJ2-7 and V is TRBV27; 8 positions match TRBD2. The V segment lost 4 bases and the J segment 1 base; nucleotides outside the gene matches: 9. Germline CDR1 is MNHEY and CDR2 is SMNVEV (reference sequence). The CDR3 consists of 16 residues. CDR3 sequence (DNA): TGTGCCAGCAGTTCCTCAGCGGGAGAGGAGTCCTACGAGCAGTACTTC. Translation: CASSSSAGEESYEQYF.

This clone was observed a few times. This sample includes further DNA sequences coding for the same CDR3. This sequence joins TRBV7-6 and TRBJ2-7, with 8 bases identical to TRBD1. Germline-derived CDR1 and CDR2 are SGHVS and FNYEAQ. CDR3 length: 15 residues. The trim removed 5 bases at V and 3 bases at J, leaving 9 bases unmatched. In nucleotides, the CDR3 is TGTGCCAGCAGCCTATGGACAGGGAGTAGCTACGAGCAGTACTTC. Protein product: CASSLWTGSSYEQYF. Full variable domain (remainder filled in from reference TRBV7-6 and TRBJ2-7): GAGVSQSPRYKVTKRGQDVALRCDPISGHVSLYWYRQALGQGPEFLTYFNYEAQQDKSGLPNDRFSAERPEGSISTLTIQRTEQRDSAMYRCASSLWTGSSYEQYFGPGTRLTVT.